Sequencing of this T cell receptor (beta chain) was carried out in a study of tissue T cells after allogeneic stem cell transplantation. Study conclusions and caveats: Tissue-detected TCR repertoire was only partly captured by blood and spleen T cells.

This sample's time point: mouse harvest day 7 after allogeneic transplant. The graft held 10^6 splenic CD5+ T cells and 10^7 T-cell-depleted bone marrow cells. The protocol was immunoSEQ multiplex PCR, while the TCRdb copy is restricted to in-frame clones and leaves out a portion. This sample has a few thousand clones, with about 60% found just once. Worth noting for this clone: Its antigen remains unknown. Here the gene names and germline are mouse. With the read ending 1 residue before the CDR3 end, the germline J gene is used to fill in that end.

V dropped 4 bases and J dropped 7; count of bases not matched to a gene: 0. The CDR3 totals 11 residues. Per germline, CDR1 FNHDT and CDR2 SITEND (reference sequence). The origin of this receptor is a female BALB/c mouse given C57BL/6 T cells with graft-versus-host disease after an allogeneic hematopoietic cell transplant. The chain recombines TRBV19 with TRBJ1-1; TRBD1 matches at 8 bases. The sample comprised liver tissue. The sequenced part of the CDR3 DNA is TGTGCCAGCAGTGACAGGGGAGAAGTCTTC. Translation: CASSDRGEVF. The full CDR3 is CASSDRGEVFF.